This TCR beta chain was identified during a study of T-cell memory formation after mild COVID-19. cDNA libraries for TCR alpha and TCR beta, carrying sample barcodes and UMIs, came from 5'RACE with constant-segment primers. TCRdb re-called the 5' RACE reads with MiXCR, one entry per CDR3 protein. The data show 250,000 to 300,000 distinct CDR3 sequences, with 8% to 10% seen just once and roughly 23% held by the top ten. Unmatched junction bases numbered 4, after V lost 4 bases and J lost 0 bases. CDR3 length equals 15 residues. Germline V gene lookup returns CDR1 SGHRS and CDR2 YFSETQ. This clonotype showed up just a few times.

The chain couples TRBV5-1 to TRBJ2-7, with TRBD2 matching over 10 bases. The sample comprised PBMCs or a T cell subset sorted from them (not recorded which). This clonotype was sampled from a man in his late teens or twenties who had mild COVID-19 (a few samples of this study predate the infection). Cell type and time point are not known. The CDR3 is CASSVGTSDSYEQYV. The CDR3 DNA is TGCGCCAGCAGCGTCGGGACTAGCGACTCCTACGAGCAGTACGTC.